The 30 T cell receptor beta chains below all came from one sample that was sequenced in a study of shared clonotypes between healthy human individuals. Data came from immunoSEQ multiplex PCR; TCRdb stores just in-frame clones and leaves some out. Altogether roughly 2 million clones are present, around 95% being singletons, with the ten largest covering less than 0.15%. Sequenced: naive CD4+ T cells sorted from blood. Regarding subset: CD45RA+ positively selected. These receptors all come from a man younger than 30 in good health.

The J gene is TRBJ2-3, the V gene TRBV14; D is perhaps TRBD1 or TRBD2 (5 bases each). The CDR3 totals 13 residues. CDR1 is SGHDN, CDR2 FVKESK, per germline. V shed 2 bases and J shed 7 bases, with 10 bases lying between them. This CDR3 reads CASSQPGPHTQYF. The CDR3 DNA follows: TGTGCCAGCAGCCAACCGGGACCCCATACGCAGTATTTT.

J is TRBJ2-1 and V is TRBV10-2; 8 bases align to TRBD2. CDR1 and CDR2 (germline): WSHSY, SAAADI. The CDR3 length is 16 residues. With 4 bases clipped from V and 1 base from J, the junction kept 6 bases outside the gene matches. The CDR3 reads CASSVGLGPSYNEQFF. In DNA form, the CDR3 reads TGCGCCAGCAGTGTGGGACTAGGACCGTCCTACAATGAGCAGTTCTTC.

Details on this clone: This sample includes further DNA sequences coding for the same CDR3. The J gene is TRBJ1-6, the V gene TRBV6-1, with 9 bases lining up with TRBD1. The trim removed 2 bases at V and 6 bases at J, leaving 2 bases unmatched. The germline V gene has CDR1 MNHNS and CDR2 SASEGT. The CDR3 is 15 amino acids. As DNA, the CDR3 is TGTGCCAGCAGTGAATTGACAGGGGGTAATTCACCCCTCCACTTT. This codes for CASSELTGGNSPLHF.

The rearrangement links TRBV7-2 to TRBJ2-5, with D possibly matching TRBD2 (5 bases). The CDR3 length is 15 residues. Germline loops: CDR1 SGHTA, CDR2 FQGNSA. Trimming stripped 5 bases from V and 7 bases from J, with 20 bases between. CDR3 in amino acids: CASSPRTGPAGTQYF. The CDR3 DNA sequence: TGTGCCAGCAGCCCACGGACTGGGCCGGCGGGGACCCAGTACTTC.

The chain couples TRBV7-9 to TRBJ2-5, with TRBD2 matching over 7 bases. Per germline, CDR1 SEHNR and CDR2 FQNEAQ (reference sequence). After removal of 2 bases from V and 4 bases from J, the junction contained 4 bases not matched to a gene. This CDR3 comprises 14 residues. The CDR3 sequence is CASSLLAGRETQYF. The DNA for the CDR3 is TGTGCCAGCAGCTTATTAGCGGGCCGAGAGACCCAGTACTTC.

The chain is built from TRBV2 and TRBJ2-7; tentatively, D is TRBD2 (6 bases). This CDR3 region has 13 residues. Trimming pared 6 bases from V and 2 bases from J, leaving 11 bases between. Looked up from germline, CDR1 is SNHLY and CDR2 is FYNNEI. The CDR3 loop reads CASSRLGAYEQYF. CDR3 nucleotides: TGTGCCAGCAGCAGACTAGGGGCCTACGAGCAGTACTTC.

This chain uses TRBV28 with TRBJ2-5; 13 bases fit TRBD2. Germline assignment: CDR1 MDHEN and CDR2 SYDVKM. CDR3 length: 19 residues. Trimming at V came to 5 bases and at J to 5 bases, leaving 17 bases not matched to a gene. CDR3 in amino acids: CASSPLPGTSGASLETQYF. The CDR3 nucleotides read TGTGCCAGCAGTCCTTTGCCCGGGACTAGCGGGGCGTCTTTGGAGACCCAGTACTTC.

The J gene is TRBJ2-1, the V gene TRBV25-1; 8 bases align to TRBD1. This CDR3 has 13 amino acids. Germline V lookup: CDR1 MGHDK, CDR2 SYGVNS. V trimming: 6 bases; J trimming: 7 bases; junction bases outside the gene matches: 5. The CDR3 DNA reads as TGTGCCAGCAGGTCGCAGGGGGCAAATGAGCAGTTCTTC. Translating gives CASRSQGANEQFF.

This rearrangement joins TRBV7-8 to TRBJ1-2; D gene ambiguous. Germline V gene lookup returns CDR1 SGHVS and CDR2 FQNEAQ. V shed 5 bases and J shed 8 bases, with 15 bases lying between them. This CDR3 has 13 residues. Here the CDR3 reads CASSSPAVGGYTF. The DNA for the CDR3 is TGTGCCAGCAGCAGCCCCGCCGTTGGAGGCTACACCTTC.

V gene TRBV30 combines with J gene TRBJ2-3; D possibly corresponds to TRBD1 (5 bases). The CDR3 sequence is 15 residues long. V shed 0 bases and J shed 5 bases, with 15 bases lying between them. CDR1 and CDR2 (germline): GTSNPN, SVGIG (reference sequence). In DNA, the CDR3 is TGTGCCTGGAGTGTGGGGCCAGGGTGGGGAGATACGCAGTATTTT. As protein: CAWSVGPGWGDTQYF.

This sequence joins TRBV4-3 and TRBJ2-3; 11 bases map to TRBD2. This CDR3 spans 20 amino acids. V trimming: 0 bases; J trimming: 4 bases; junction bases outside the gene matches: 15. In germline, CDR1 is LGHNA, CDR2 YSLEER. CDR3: CASSQDSPRLAGYSADTQYF. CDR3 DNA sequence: TGCGCCAGCAGCCAAGATTCCCCTAGACTAGCGGGATACTCAGCAGATACGCAGTATTTT.

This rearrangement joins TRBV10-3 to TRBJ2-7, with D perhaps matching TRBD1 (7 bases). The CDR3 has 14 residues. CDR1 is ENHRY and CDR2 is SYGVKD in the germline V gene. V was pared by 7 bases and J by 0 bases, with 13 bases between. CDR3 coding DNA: TGTGCCATCAAGGGGGGACAGAGCTCCTACGAGCAGTACTTC. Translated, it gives CAIKGGQSSYEQYF.

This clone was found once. The DNA for the CDR3 is TGTGCCAGGGGGGGAAGCGCAGATACGCAGTATTTT. Translated, it gives CARGGSADTQYF. The chain links TRBV6-6 to TRBJ2-3, with D perhaps TRBD2 (6 bases). Germline V gene sequence: CDR1 MNHNY, CDR2 SVGAGI (reference sequence). This CDR3 has 12 amino acids. The V end lost 9 bases, the J end lost 4 bases, and 11 bases lay between the germline ends.

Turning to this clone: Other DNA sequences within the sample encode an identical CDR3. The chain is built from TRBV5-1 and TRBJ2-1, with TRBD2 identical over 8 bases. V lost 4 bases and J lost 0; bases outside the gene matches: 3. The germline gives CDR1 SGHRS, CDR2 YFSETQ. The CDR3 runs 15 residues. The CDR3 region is CASSPGTSSYNEQFF. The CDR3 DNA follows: TGCGCCAGCAGCCCTGGGACTAGCTCCTACAATGAGCAGTTCTTC.

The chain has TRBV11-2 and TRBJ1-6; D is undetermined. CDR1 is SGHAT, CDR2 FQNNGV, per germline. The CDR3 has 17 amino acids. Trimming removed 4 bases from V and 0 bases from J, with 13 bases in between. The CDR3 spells CASSSGSPSSYNSPLHF. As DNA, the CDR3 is TGTGCCAGCAGCTCGGGTTCCCCGAGCTCCTATAATTCACCCCTCCACTTT.

CDR3 loop: CASSQVGVGYTF. The CDR3 region has the DNA TGCGCCAGCAGCCAAGTAGGTGTCGGCTACACCTTC. The V gene is TRBV4-1, the J gene TRBJ1-2; the D is unclear. In germline, CDR1 is MGHRA, CDR2 YSYEKL. V was clipped by 1 base and J by 8 bases, with 8 bases between them. The CDR3 has 12 amino acids.

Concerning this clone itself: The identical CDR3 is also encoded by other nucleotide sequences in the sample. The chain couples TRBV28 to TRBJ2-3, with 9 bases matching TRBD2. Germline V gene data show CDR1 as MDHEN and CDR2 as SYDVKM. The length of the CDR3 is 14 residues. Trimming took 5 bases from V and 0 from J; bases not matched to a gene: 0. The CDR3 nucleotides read TGTGCCAGCAGTCTAGCGGGAAGCACAGATACGCAGTATTTT. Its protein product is CASSLAGSTDTQYF.

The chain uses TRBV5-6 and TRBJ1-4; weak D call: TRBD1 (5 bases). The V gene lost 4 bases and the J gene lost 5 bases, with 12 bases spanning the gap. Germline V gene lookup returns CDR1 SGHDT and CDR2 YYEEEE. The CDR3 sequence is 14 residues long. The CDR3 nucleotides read TGTGCCAGCAGCCGACCAGGGCAGAATGAAAAACTGTTTTTT. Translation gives CASSRPGQNEKLFF.

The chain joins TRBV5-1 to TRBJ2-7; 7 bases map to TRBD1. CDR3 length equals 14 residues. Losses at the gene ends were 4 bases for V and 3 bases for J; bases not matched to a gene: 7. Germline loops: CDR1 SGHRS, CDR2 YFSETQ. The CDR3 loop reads CASSPGQANYEQYF. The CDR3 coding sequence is TGCGCCAGCAGCCCTGGACAGGCGAACTACGAGCAGTACTTC.

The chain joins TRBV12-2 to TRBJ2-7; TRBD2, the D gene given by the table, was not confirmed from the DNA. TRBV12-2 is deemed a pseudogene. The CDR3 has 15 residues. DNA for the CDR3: TGTGCAAGTCGCTTAGCCGAGGGATTCGGCTACGAGCAGTACTTC. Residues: CASRLAEGFGYEQYF.

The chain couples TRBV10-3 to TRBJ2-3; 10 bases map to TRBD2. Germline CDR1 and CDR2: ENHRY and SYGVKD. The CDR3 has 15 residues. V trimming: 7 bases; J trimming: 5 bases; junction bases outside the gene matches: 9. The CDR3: CAIKGLAGAGDTQYF. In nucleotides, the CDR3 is TGTGCCATCAAAGGGCTAGCGGGGGCGGGAGATACGCAGTATTTT.

The CDR3: CASSRTGGYEQYF. The CDR3 DNA reads as TGCGCCAGCAGCCGGACAGGGGGATACGAGCAGTACTTC. The chain carries TRBV10-2 and TRBJ2-7, with TRBD1 identical over 10 bases. The CDR3 runs to 13 residues. V trimming: 6 bases; J trimming: 4 bases; junction bases outside the gene matches: 3. CDR1 and CDR2 (germline): WSHSY, SAAADI.

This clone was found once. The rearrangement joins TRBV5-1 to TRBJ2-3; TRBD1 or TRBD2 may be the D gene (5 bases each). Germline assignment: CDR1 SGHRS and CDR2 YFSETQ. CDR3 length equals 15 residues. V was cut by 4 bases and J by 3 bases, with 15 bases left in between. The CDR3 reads CASSARGMGTDTQYF. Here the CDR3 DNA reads TGCGCCAGCAGCGCCCGGGGCATGGGTACAGATACGCAGTATTTT.

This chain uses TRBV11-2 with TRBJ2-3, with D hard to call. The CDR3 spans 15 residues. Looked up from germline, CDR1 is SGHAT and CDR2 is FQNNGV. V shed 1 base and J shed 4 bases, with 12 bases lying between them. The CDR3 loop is CASSLGSPASDTQYF. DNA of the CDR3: TGTGCCAGCAGCTTAGGTTCCCCAGCCTCAGATACGCAGTATTTT.

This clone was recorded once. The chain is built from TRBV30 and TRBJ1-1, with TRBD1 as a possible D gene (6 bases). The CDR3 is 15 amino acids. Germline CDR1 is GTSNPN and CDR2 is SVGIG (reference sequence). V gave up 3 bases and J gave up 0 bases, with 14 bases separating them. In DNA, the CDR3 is TGTGCCTGGAGGATACAGGGAGCGCTGAACACTGAAGCTTTCTTT. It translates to CAWRIQGALNTEAFF. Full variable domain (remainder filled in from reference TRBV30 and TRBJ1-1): SQTIHQWPATLVQPVGSPLSLECTVEGTSNPNLYWYRQAAGRGLQLLFYSVGIGQISSEVPQNLSASRPQDRQFILSSKKLLLSDSGFYLCAWRIQGALNTEAFFGQGTRLTVV.

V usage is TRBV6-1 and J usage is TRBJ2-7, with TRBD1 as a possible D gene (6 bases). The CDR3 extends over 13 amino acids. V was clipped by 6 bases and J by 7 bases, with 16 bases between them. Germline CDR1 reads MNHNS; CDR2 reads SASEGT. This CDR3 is CASSETGPGEQYF. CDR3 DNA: TGTGCCAGCAGCGAGACAGGTCCTGGGGAGCAGTACTTC.

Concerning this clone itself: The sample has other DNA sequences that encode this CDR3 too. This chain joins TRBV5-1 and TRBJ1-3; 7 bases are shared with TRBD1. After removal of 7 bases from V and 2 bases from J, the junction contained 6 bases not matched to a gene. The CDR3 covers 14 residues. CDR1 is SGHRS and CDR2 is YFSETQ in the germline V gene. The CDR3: CASRETGTGNTIYF. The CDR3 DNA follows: TGCGCCAGCCGGGAGACAGGGACTGGAAACACCATATATTTT.

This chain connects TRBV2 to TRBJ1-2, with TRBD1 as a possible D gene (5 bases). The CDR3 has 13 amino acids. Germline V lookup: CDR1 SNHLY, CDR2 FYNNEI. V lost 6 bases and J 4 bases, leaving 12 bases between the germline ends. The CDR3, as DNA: TGTGCCAGCAGGCGGACAAGTCCCTATGGCTACACCTTC. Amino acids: CASRRTSPYGYTF.

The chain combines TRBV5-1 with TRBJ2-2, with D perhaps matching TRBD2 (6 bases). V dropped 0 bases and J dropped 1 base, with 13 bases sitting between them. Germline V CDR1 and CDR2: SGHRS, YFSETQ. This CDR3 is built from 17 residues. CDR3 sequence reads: CASSLDPAEGNTGELFF. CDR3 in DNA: TGCGCCAGCAGCTTGGATCCAGCGGAGGGGAACACCGGGGAGCTGTTTTTT.

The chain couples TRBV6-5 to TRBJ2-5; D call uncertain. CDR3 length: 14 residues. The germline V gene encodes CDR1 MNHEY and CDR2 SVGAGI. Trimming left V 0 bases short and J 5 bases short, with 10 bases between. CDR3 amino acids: CASSYSFRLETQYF. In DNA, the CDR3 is TGTGCCAGCAGTTACTCGTTTCGGTTGGAGACCCAGTACTTC.